This is a list of T cell receptor beta chains from one sample in a study of Graves' ophthalmopathy and Graves' hyperthyroidism. TCRdb reprocessed the multiplex PCR reads via MiXCR and lists one record per CDR3 protein. The sample includes roughly 160,000 distinct CDR3 sequences, over 35% seen only once; the top ten take approximately 5.5%. Sequenced input: peripheral blood. The source is a woman in her thirties or forties with Graves' ophthalmopathy. CDR3s include the opening cysteine and the closing phenylalanine or tryptophan. D genes are given only for firm matches. Clone sizes are given selectively: once, few, many, or a class where the clone is expanded.

TRBJ2-7 | many | TRBV5-1 | TRBD2 | TGCGCCAGCGGGAGCGGGAGTGGTGAGCAGTACTTC | CASGSGSGEQYF
TRBJ2-5 | NA | TRBV28 | NA | TGTGCCAGCAGCCTACTTATTGGGGCGGAGACCCAGTACTTC | CASSLLIGAETQYF
TRBJ1-6 | NA | TRBV5-1 | NA | TGCGCCAGCAGCTTTGGGGACACCAATTCACCCCTCCACTTT | CASSFGDTNSPLHF
TRBJ2-2 | few | TRBV6-1 | NA | TGTGCCAGCAGGGGATGGTCCGGGGAGCTGTTTTTT | CASRGWSGELFF
TRBJ1-2 | many | TRBV27 | NA | TGTGCCAGCAGTTTATCAGGGGAGTATGGCTACACCTTC | CASSLSGEYGYTF
TRBJ1-2 | medium-sized | TRBV12-3/TRBV12-4 | TRBD1 | TGTGCCAGCAGGGCTATACAGGGGGCTAACTATGGCTACACCTTC | CASRAIQGANYGYTF
TRBJ2-5 | many | TRBV10-1 | TRBD2 | TGCGCCAGCAGTGACCATAGCGGGAGGGCCCATGAGACCCAGTACTTC | CASSDHSGRAHETQYF
TRBJ1-5 | NA | TRBV6-1 | NA | TGTGCCAGCAGTAGCACAGCGGCGGGCAATCAGCCCCAGCATTTT | CASSSTAAGNQPQHF
TRBJ1-5 | many | TRBV7-8 | TRBD1 | TGTGCCAGCAGCCCCTACCGGGACAGCCAGAATCAGCCCCAGCATTTT | CASSPYRDSQNQPQHF
TRBJ2-2 | NA | TRBV6-1 | NA | TGTGGCAGCAGTCGTGTCGGGGAGCTGTTTTTT | CGSSRVGELFF
TRBJ1-5 | many | TRBV5-1 | NA | TGCGCCAGCAGCTTGGGTCCCGAACGTAATCAGCCCCAGCATTTT | CASSLGPERNQPQHF
TRBJ1-2 | many | TRBV25-1 | NA | TGTGCCAGCAGTGGCCCTGGGTCTAACTATGGCTACACCTTC | CASSGPGSNYGYTF
TRBJ1-1 | NA | TRBV4-2 | NA | TGTGCCAGCAGCCAAGATACAGAGAACACTGAAGCTTTCTTT | CASSQDTENTEAFF
TRBJ2-7 | once | TRBV20-1 | TRBD2 | TGCAGTGCTGAGCTCTGGCGGGAGAATTCTCCCTACGAGCAGTATTTC | CSAELWRENSPYEQYF
TRBJ1-2 | NA | TRBV15 | NA | TGTGCCACCAGCAGAGACGGCAGAAACTATGGCTACACCTTC | CATSRDGRNYGYTF
TRBJ2-5 | many | TRBV30 | NA | TGTGCCTTCGATCTCTACTCTGCGGCGTCAAAGGAGACCCAGTACTTC | CAFDLYSAASKETQYF
TRBJ1-6 | many | TRBV7-2 | TRBD1 | TGTGCCAGCAGCTCCGGGTCAGGGGGCTCACCCCTCCACTTT | CASSSGSGGSPLHF
TRBJ2-7 | NA | TRBV6-5 | NA | TGTGCCAGCAGTTCCCAGGGTGGTCCCTACGAGCAGTACTTC | CASSSQGGPYEQYF
TRBJ1-1 | many | TRBV7-9 | TRBD1 | TGTGCCAGCAGCCGAGCAAACAGGGGTGAAGCTTTCTTT | CASSRANRGEAFF
TRBJ2-7 | many | TRBV29-1 | TRBD2 | TGCAGCGTTGGATTGACTAGCGACGAGCAGTACTTC | CSVGLTSDEQYF